A selection of T cell receptor beta chains follows, all from one sample in a study of cytomegalovirus exposure and HLA in healthy donors. The assay was immunoSEQ multiplex PCR, and TCRdb's table has in-frame clones only and misses some. This sample has roughly 180,000 clones; approximately 80% occur once, and the top ten carry around 4.9%. The sequenced material came from PBMCs. These receptors were obtained from a man aged 18 to 29 in good health and CMV-seronegative. Each CDR3 is given with its conserved first and last residue. Each record gives: clone size, V gene, CDR3 length, D gene, J gene, CDR3 DNA, CDR3 protein. The D gene is left open where the match is weak. The size of a clone is reported for some rows only, either as once, few or many, or as a class for expanded clones.

.,TRBV7-2,15,.,TRBJ2-4,TGTGCCAGCAGCTCGAGGCGGGGTCGGTGGAACATTCAGTACTTC,CASSSRRGRWNIQYF
.,TRBV18,15,TRBD1,TRBJ1-5,TGTGCCAGCTCACCGCGGACAGGGGGCAATCAGCCCCAGCATTTT,CASSPRTGGNQPQHF
.,TRBV5-7,16,.,TRBJ1-2,TGTGCCAGCAGCTTCCCCCAGGAGGAATTCGGCTATGGCTACACCTTC,CASSFPQEEFGYGYTF
.,TRBV4-1,14,TRBD1,TRBJ1-4,TGCGCCAGCAGCCAGACAGGGATAGGTGAAAAACTGTTTTTT,CASSQTGIGEKLFF
.,TRBV30,13,.,TRBJ1-3,TGTGCCTGGAGTCGGGACTCTGGAAACACCATATATTTT,CAWSRDSGNTIYF
.,TRBV5-6,16,TRBD1,TRBJ1-2,TGTGCCAGCAGCTTGGACTCCAGGGGGTTTAAGAATGGCTACACCTTC,CASSLDSRGFKNGYTF
.,TRBV27,14,.,TRBJ1-5,TGTGCCAGCAGTACGGCAGGAAGCAATCAGCCCCAGCATTTT,CASSTAGSNQPQHF
.,TRBV7-3,13,.,TRBJ2-2,TGTGCCAGCAGCTCCACAGGGACCGGGGAGCTGTTTTTT,CASSSTGTGELFF
few,TRBV4-1,15,.,TRBJ1-4,TGCGCCAGCAGCCAAGATAGGTCAGCAGGTTTCCTTAGGTTTTTT,CASSQDRSAGFLRFF
.,TRBV2,15,.,TRBJ2-7,TGTGCCAGCACCACATGGGGTTTGGGGGGCTACGAGCAGTACTTC,CASTTWGLGGYEQYF
once,TRBV4-1,14,.,TRBJ2-3,TGCGCCAGCAGCCAACAGGGTCCGGGAGATACGCAGTATTTT,CASSQQGPGDTQYF
.,TRBV27,16,TRBD1,TRBJ1-5,TGTGCCAGCAGTCCCAGGACAGGGAGTAGCAATCAGCCCCAGCATTTT,CASSPRTGSSNQPQHF
.,TRBV7-3,17,TRBD2,TRBJ2-5,TGTGCCAGCAGCTTAATAGGTTCGGGACTAGCGGAAGAGACCCAGTACTTC,CASSLIGSGLAEETQYF
.,TRBV29-1,14,TRBD2,TRBJ2-5,TGCAGCGGGGATAGCGGGGGGATACAAGAGACCCAGTACTTC,CSGDSGGIQETQYF
.,TRBV9,14,.,TRBJ2-7,TGTGCCAGCAGCGTAGTCGGGGAAGGGTACGAGCAGTACTTC,CASSVVGEGYEQYF
.,TRBV28,13,.,TRBJ1-4,TGTGCCAGCAGTTCGGGGAGTGGAGCAAAACTGTTTTTT,CASSSGSGAKLFF
.,TRBV7-8,14,.,TRBJ2-5,TGTGCCAGCAGCGCTCGGACAGAGCAAGAGACCCAGTACTTC,CASSARTEQETQYF
.,TRBV7-2,16,TRBD2,TRBJ2-7,TGTGCCAGCAGCTTAGTGCCGGACGGGAGGGCCTACGAGCAGTACTTC,CASSLVPDGRAYEQYF
.,TRBV5-6,16,TRBD2,TRBJ2-1,TGTGCCAGCAGCTCTCGGACTAGCGGAACCTACAATGAGCAGTTCTTC,CASSSRTSGTYNEQFF
.,TRBV28,13,TRBD2,TRBJ2-1,TGTGCCAGCAGTTTCGCGACTAGCTTTGAGCAGTTCTTC,CASSFATSFEQFF
.,TRBV9,16,TRBD2,TRBJ2-1,TGTGCCAGCAGCGGGAAGGTAACTAGCGGTAACAATGAGCAGTTCTTC,CASSGKVTSGNNEQFF
.,TRBV5-1,17,TRBD2,TRBJ2-2,TGCGCCAGCAGCTTGGAGCTAGCGGGGGGTTACACCGGGGAGCTGTTTTTT,CASSLELAGGYTGELFF
.,TRBV9,14,.,TRBJ1-3,TGTGCCAGCAGCGTCGGACAGACTGGAAACACCATATATTTT,CASSVGQTGNTIYF
.,TRBV30,11,.,TRBJ2-3,TGTGCCTGGAGCCTAGGAGATACGCAGTATTTT,CAWSLGDTQYF
.,TRBV2,14,TRBD2,TRBJ2-7,TGTGCCATTATTAGCGGGGGTGTTACCTACGAGCAGTACTTC,CAIISGGVTYEQYF
.,TRBV2,14,.,TRBJ1-1,TGTGCCACCAACAGGTCACCCGTGAACACTGAAGCTTTCTTT,CATNRSPVNTEAFF
.,TRBV19,18,TRBD1,TRBJ2-3,TGTGCCAGTAGTATGCTAACCAACAGGGGTTTAGGGACAGATACGCAGTATTTT,CASSMLTNRGLGTDTQYF
.,TRBV7-9,17,.,TRBJ1-6,TGTGCCAGCAGAGGTCCGATCCGGGACACATATAATTCACCCCTCCACTTT,CASRGPIRDTYNSPLHF
.,TRBV9,16,TRBD1,TRBJ1-1,TGTGCCAGCAGCTTAAGGTGGGACAGGGTTAACACTGAAGCTTTCTTT,CASSLRWDRVNTEAFF
.,TRBV7-9,14,.,TRBJ1-5,TGTGCCAGCAGCCCCGTGGACAGTTATCAGCCCCAGCATTTT,CASSPVDSYQPQHF
.,TRBV6-1,14,.,TRBJ1-1,TGTGCCAGCAGACCCTCCGGGACTAACACTGAAGCTTTCTTT,CASRPSGTNTEAFF
few,TRBV5-4,16,TRBD1,TRBJ1-2,TGTGCCAGCAGCGTGGGACAGGGGGCAGAAGGGTATGGCTACACCTTC,CASSVGQGAEGYGYTF
.,TRBV19,12,.,TRBJ2-4,TGTGCCAGTAGTTTAACCGGGAACATTCAGTACTTC,CASSLTGNIQYF
.,TRBV5-1,13,.,TRBJ1-1,TGCGCCAGCAGTTTGCGGGGTAGCACTGAAGCTTTCTTT,CASSLRGSTEAFF
.,TRBV7-2,15,TRBD2,TRBJ2-1,TGTGCCAGCAGCTCTGGCCTAGCGGGAGCGGATGAGCAGTTCTTC,CASSSGLAGADEQFF
few,TRBV5-5,16,.,TRBJ1-3,TGTGCCAGCAGTGCTGACAGATTCGTCTCTGGAAACACCATATATTTT,CASSADRFVSGNTIYF
.,TRBV6-6,15,TRBD2,TRBJ2-1,TGTGCCAGCAGTTACGGGAGGGATCCATTCAACGAGCAGTTCTTC,CASSYGRDPFNEQFF
.,TRBV7-2,15,.,TRBJ1-1,TGTGCCAGCACCACTATCATGGGTAGGGGCACTGAAGCTTTCTTT,CASTTIMGRGTEAFF
.,TRBV28,15,.,TRBJ1-1,TGTGCCAGCAGTTTACGAGGGGGGGCAGGGACTGAAGCTTTCTTT,CASSLRGGAGTEAFF
.,TRBV11-2,10,.,TRBJ2-7,TGTGCCAGCAGCTTCAACGAGCAGTACTTC,CASSFNEQYF
few,TRBV6-6,11,.,TRBJ1-5,TGTGCCAGCAGTTCGGGGGGGCCCCAGCATTTT,CASSSGGPQHF
.,TRBV27,14,TRBD2,TRBJ2-7,TGTGCCAGCAGTGTCACTAGCGGGGATTACGAGCAGTACTTC,CASSVTSGDYEQYF